What follows describes a single T cell receptor beta chain. Its target is unknown. This record comes from a study of response to subunit inactivated influenza vaccine. Study-level points and caveats: The authors offered the suggestion that each seasonal influenza vaccination recruits few new T cells.

TCRdb redid the calling of the RT-PCR reads with MiXCR, one entry per CDR3 protein. There are 300,000 to 350,000 distinct CDR3 sequences in the sample; roughly 22% occur only once, and about a tenth lies in the top ten. Germline assignment: CDR1 ENHRY and CDR2 SYGVKD. This CDR3 region has 16 residues. Trimming took off 6 bases at V and 0 bases at J, with 14 bases between the two ends. The source was PBMCs from blood, collected less than 22 months after vaccination. The V and J genes are TRBV10-3 and TRBJ2-2; no definite D call. The TCR comes from a man aged 50 to 69 who received an inactivated influenza vaccine. CDR3 amino acids: CAIRALAGSNTGELFF. CDR3 DNA sequence: TGTGCCATCAGGGCTTTGGCTGGCTCGAACACCGGGGAGCTGTTTTTT.